This TCR beta chain is from a study of T cell clones after liver transplantation. Profiling relied on immunoSEQ multiplex PCR, and the TCRdb table lists in-frame clones only, not all of them. The repertoire has tens of thousands of clones, around 84% of them found once; the top ten carry 2.5%. The CDR3 covers 17 residues. V lost 2 bases to trimming and J lost 1 base, with 16 bases between them. CDR1 is SGHRS, CDR2 YFSETQ, per germline. This sequence joins TRBV5-1 and TRBJ1-3; D possibly corresponds to TRBD1 (5 bases). The TCR comes from a human patient who received a liver transplant. These T cells may partly come from the graft donor. Material: CD4+ T cells from blood, obtained 24 months after liver transplant. The CDR3 nucleotides are TGCGCCAGCAGCTTAGTCCCCAACGGGGGGTCTGGAAACACCATATATTTT. Protein sequence: CASSLVPNGGSGNTIYF.